The clone carrying this TCR beta chain has a handful of counts. Trimming stripped 6 bases from V and 3 bases from J, with 11 bases between. CDR1 SGHDN and CDR2 FVKESK come from the germline V gene. This CDR3 is 13 amino acids long. As handled by the study authors: How many nucleated cells were present was estimated from reference gene primer amplification. The table came from immunoSEQ multiplex PCR; TCRdb's copy has only in-frame clones and leaves some out. D and trimming come from the DNA, and the V and J calls and clone size come from that table. This repertoire shows under 45,000 clones, over 75% found once; its top ten account for around 35%. This entry is derived from a study of blood T cell repertoires in COVID-19.

This clonotype originated in a man in his fifties or sixties with acute or convalescent COVID-19. The specimen was peripheral blood. The J gene is TRBJ2-5, the V gene TRBV14; tentative D call: TRBD1 (5 bases). The CDR3 nucleotides are TGTGCCAGCAGGCTCACAGGAAAAGAGACCCAGTACTTC. This codes for CASRLTGKETQYF.